This T cell receptor delta chain was captured in a study of gamma-delta chains in newborns, infants, children. Study summary: Microbial exposure reportedly drives polyclonal innate γδ T cell expansion after birth.

CDR1 TSWWSYY and CDR2 QGS come from the germline V gene. V lost 5 bases to trimming and J lost 9 bases; unmatched junction nucleotides: 41. This CDR3 is 24 amino acids long. TCRdb reran clone calling via CATT on the reads. The sample consists of 9,000 to 13,000 delta-chain clones, approximately 3.5% of them appearing once. There are a few counts of this clone. The sample comprised blood. The rearrangement joins TRDV1 to TRDJ1, with 8 bases aligning to TRDD3. This sequence originates from a child who was a newborn, infant or young child, either healthy, febrile or measles-vaccinated (not recorded which). This chain's CDR3 is CALGIPSLSSLSYWGLPALTQLIF. The CDR3 DNA reads as TGTGCTCTTGGGATCCCCTCCCTTTCCTCCCTGTCGTACTGGGGGCTCCCCGCTCTTACGCAACTCATCTTT.